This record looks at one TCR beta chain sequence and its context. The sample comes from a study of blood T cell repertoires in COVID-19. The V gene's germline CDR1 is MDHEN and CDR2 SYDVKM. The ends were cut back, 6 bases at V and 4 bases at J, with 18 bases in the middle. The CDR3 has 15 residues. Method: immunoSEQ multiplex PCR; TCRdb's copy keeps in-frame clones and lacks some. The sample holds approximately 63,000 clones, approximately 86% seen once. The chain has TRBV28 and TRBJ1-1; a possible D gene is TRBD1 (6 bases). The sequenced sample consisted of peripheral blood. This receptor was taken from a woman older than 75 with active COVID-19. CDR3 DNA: TGTGCCAGCAGCTGCCGGGGGGCTGGGTGCACTGAAGCTTTCTTT. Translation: CASSCRGAGCTEAFF.